This is a list of T cell receptor beta chains from one sample in a study of blood T cell repertoires in COVID-19. TCRdb's copy holds only in-frame clones and misses some; the assay was immunoSEQ multiplex PCR. The table shows around 300,000 clones, with 80% to 95% occurring only once. Material: peripheral blood. These receptors all come from a woman in her twenties or thirties with COVID-19, enrolled during active disease. CDR3s include the opening cysteine and the closing phenylalanine or tryptophan. The order of the fields is J gene, V gene, clone size, D gene, CDR3 protein. A D gene is named only where the DNA matches it firmly. Some rows mark clone size as missing; the rest say once, few, many or name a class of expanded clone.

J: TRBJ2-2
V: TRBV28
size: .
D: .
CDR3: CASRTTGGTGELFF

J: TRBJ1-4
V: TRBV15
size: few
D: .
CDR3: CATSRGSVGSEKLFF

J: TRBJ2-5
V: TRBV5-4
size: .
D: TRBD2
CDR3: CASSPRTSGTETQYF

J: TRBJ2-5
V: TRBV5-8
size: .
D: TRBD2
CDR3: CASSSSGREQETQYF

J: TRBJ2-3
V: TRBV6-5
size: few
D: .
CDR3: CASSYGGGETDTQYF

J: TRBJ2-7
V: TRBV10-3
size: once
D: TRBD2
CDR3: CAISLTSGRAEEQYF

J: TRBJ1-1
V: TRBV9
size: .
D: TRBD1
CDR3: CASSIMTGNLHTEAFF

J: TRBJ2-2
V: TRBV3-1/TRBV3-2
size: .
D: TRBD2
CDR3: CASSQEGLAGAFTGELFF

J: TRBJ1-2
V: TRBV7-3
size: once
D: TRBD1
CDR3: CASSLRAGGGYTF

J: TRBJ1-1
V: TRBV7-9
size: few
D: .
CDR3: CASSLEQVGTEAFF

J: TRBJ1-3
V: TRBV6-6
size: .
D: .
CDR3: CASSLGIQVSGNTIYF

J: TRBJ1-1
V: TRBV29-1
size: .
D: .
CDR3: CSVGSGNTEAFF

J: TRBJ2-1
V: TRBV7-2
size: .
D: TRBD2
CDR3: CASSLRGLAGNEQFF

J: TRBJ2-1
V: TRBV9
size: .
D: .
CDR3: CASSVGTQEQFF

J: TRBJ2-5
V: TRBV30
size: .
D: TRBD2
CDR3: CAWNRGGSGQETQYF

J: TRBJ1-6
V: TRBV5-1
size: few
D: .
CDR3: CASSPGYRDNSPLHF

J: TRBJ2-7
V: TRBV6-5
size: .
D: .
CDR3: CASSYSGANYEQYF

J: TRBJ2-7
V: TRBV28
size: .
D: TRBD1
CDR3: CASSPGQGGTYEQYF

J: TRBJ2-2
V: TRBV27
size: .
D: TRBD1
CDR3: CASSFSTGGSGELFF

J: TRBJ1-1
V: TRBV28
size: .
D: .
CDR3: CASSSGRNTEAFF

J: TRBJ1-1
V: TRBV4-3
size: .
D: TRBD1
CDR3: CASSHQTGGEAFF

J: TRBJ1-3
V: TRBV5-1
size: .
D: TRBD1
CDR3: CASSHNQGATGNTIYF

J: TRBJ1-3
V: TRBV7-2
size: .
D: .
CDR3: CASSLYYSAGNTIYF

J: TRBJ2-7
V: TRBV28
size: .
D: .
CDR3: CASRDYLYEQYF

J: TRBJ1-2
V: TRBV6-4
size: .
D: .
CDR3: CASTRDYGYTF

J: TRBJ2-7
V: TRBV3-1/TRBV3-2
size: .
D: TRBD1
CDR3: CASSQTGREQYF

J: TRBJ2-1
V: TRBV24-1
size: few
D: .
CDR3: CATSDPIPDGSSYNEQFF

J: TRBJ1-6
V: TRBV2
size: .
D: .
CDR3: CAMDGEGSPLHF

J: TRBJ2-1
V: TRBV7-6
size: .
D: .
CDR3: CASSLATRTYNEQFF

J: TRBJ2-3
V: TRBV2
size: .
D: .
CDR3: CASTLLDTQYF

J: TRBJ1-2
V: TRBV28
size: .
D: .
CDR3: CASSLGRANYGYTF